Listed below are T cell receptor beta chains from one sample, sequenced in a study of T cells after yellow fever vaccination. TCRdb reprocessed the 5' RACE reads with MiXCR, giving one entry per CDR3 protein. Here the sample spans 200,000 to 250,000 distinct CDR3 sequences, 3.2% being singletons. The specimen was CD4+ T cells sorted from PBMCs, collected 10 days after the yellow fever booster vaccination. These receptors came from a man younger than 30 who received the YFV17D yellow fever vaccine. Both conserved end residues are part of each CDR3. Fields, in order: V gene, J gene, clone size, D gene, CDR3 DNA, CDR3 protein. The D gene is left open where the match is weak. Part of the rows lack a size; the others show once, few, many or a class for expanded clones.

V: TRBV7-2; J: TRBJ2-7; size: .; D: TRBD2; DNA: TGTGCCAGCAGCTTATCGGGGGGGACGACCTACGAGCAGTACTTC; CDR3: CASSLSGGTTYEQYF
V: TRBV6-4; J: TRBJ2-6; size: few; D: .; DNA: TGTGCCAGCAGTGACCCAGGGGCTGGGGCCAACGTCCTGACTTTC; CDR3: CASSDPGAGANVLTF
V: TRBV7-8; J: TRBJ2-6; size: .; D: TRBD2; DNA: TGTGCCAGCAGCTCCGACCCGGGGGGTGGGGCCAACGTCCTGACTTTC; CDR3: CASSSDPGGGANVLTF
V: TRBV7-2; J: TRBJ2-2; size: .; D: .; DNA: TGTGCCAGCAGCACCCAGGGGTGGAGCGGGGAGCTGTTTTTT; CDR3: CASSTQGWSGELFF
V: TRBV9; J: TRBJ1-4; size: few; D: .; DNA: TGTGCCAGCAGCGTAGCTAGCGGGCAGACTAATGAAAAACTGTTTTTT; CDR3: CASSVASGQTNEKLFF
V: TRBV6-5; J: TRBJ1-2; size: .; D: .; DNA: TGTGCCAGCAGGGAACGAAACGAGTGGGAGGGAATCGGCTATGGCTACACCTTC; CDR3: CASRERNEWEGIGYGYTF
V: TRBV7-2; J: TRBJ1-4; size: many; D: .; DNA: TGTGCCAGCAGCACCCGGGGCCATAATGAAAAACTGTTTTTT; CDR3: CASSTRGHNEKLFF
V: TRBV4-1; J: TRBJ1-2; size: few; D: .; DNA: TGCGCCAGCAGCCAACCCACAGGGTCGCAGTCCTATGGCTACACCTTC; CDR3: CASSQPTGSQSYGYTF
V: TRBV5-4; J: TRBJ2-3; size: few; D: .; DNA: TGTGCCAGCAGCTCCACGACAGGTAGCACAGATACGCAGTATTTT; CDR3: CASSSTTGSTDTQYF
V: TRBV5-6; J: TRBJ1-1; size: many; D: .; DNA: TGTGCCAGCAGCTTGGGTAGGGGCGCGTACACTGAAGCTTTCTTT; CDR3: CASSLGRGAYTEAFF
V: TRBV12-3/TRBV12-4; J: TRBJ1-4; size: many; D: .; DNA: TGTGCCAGCAGTCCACAGCTTGGGGAAAAACTGTTTTTT; CDR3: CASSPQLGEKLFF
V: TRBV7-2; J: TRBJ2-5; size: few; D: .; DNA: TGTGCCAGCAGACTAGCCGAACCGAAAGAGACCCAGTACTTC; CDR3: CASRLAEPKETQYF
V: TRBV4-3; J: TRBJ2-1; size: many; D: .; DNA: TGCGCCAGCAGCCTCGATATATACAGGGACAATGAGCAGTTCTTC; CDR3: CASSLDIYRDNEQFF
V: TRBV7-9; J: TRBJ1-1; size: few; D: TRBD1; DNA: TGTGCCAGCAGGCTTCGGACAGGAGGGAGGAGCACTGAAGCTTTCTTT; CDR3: CASRLRTGGRSTEAFF
V: TRBV11-2; J: TRBJ2-1; size: few; D: .; DNA: TGTGCCAGCGGGACCCAGAATGAGCAGTTCTTC; CDR3: CASGTQNEQFF
V: TRBV5-1; J: TRBJ2-7; size: many; D: .; DNA: TGCGCCAGCGGGAGCGGAGGGCCCGCCTACGAGCAGTACTTC; CDR3: CASGSGGPAYEQYF
V: TRBV20-1; J: TRBJ2-7; size: .; D: TRBD2; DNA: TGCAGTGCTAGAGACACCGGGGGGACCCCCTACGAGCAGTACTTC; CDR3: CSARDTGGTPYEQYF
V: TRBV6-6; J: TRBJ2-2; size: .; D: .; DNA: TGTGCCAGCAGTCCGCGAGAAGTTTCCACCGGGGAGCTGTTTTTT; CDR3: CASSPREVSTGELFF
V: TRBV20-1; J: TRBJ1-2; size: few; D: .; DNA: TGCAGTGCTGCCCCAACCCTCGACAGAGGAGGCTACACCTTC; CDR3: CSAAPTLDRGGYTF
V: TRBV7-9; J: TRBJ1-6; size: many; D: .; DNA: TGTGCCAGCAGCTTAGCGATACAGAATTCACCCCTCCACTTT; CDR3: CASSLAIQNSPLHF
V: TRBV20-1; J: TRBJ2-2; size: few; D: .; DNA: TGCAGTGCTAGTGCTGGCCCTAGACCCACCGGGGAGCTGTTTTTT; CDR3: CSASAGPRPTGELFF
V: TRBV5-1; J: TRBJ1-5; size: many; D: TRBD1; DNA: TGCGCCAGCAGTCCAGGGACAGGGGGTAGGAGCAATCAGCCCCAGCATTTT; CDR3: CASSPGTGGRSNQPQHF
V: TRBV9; J: TRBJ2-5; size: many; D: .; DNA: TGTGCCAGCAGCGTAGGGCAAGAGACCCAGTACTTC; CDR3: CASSVGQETQYF
V: TRBV7-9; J: TRBJ2-1; size: many; D: TRBD2; DNA: TGTGCCAGCAGCTACGCGGCGGGGGGCTCCTACAATGAGCAGTTCTTC; CDR3: CASSYAAGGSYNEQFF
V: TRBV7-2; J: TRBJ1-5; size: many; D: .; DNA: TGTGCCAGCAGCTTAGCCAGTAATGAGCCCCAGCATTTT; CDR3: CASSLASNEPQHF
V: TRBV6-2/TRBV6-3; J: TRBJ2-3; size: many; D: .; DNA: TGTGCCAGCAGTTTTGACCCAGGGGTCACGCAGTATTTT; CDR3: CASSFDPGVTQYF
V: TRBV10-3; J: TRBJ2-7; size: few; D: TRBD1; DNA: TGTGCCATCAGTGAGTCCATTGGGACAGGTTCCTACGAGCAGTACTTC; CDR3: CAISESIGTGSYEQYF
V: TRBV12-3/TRBV12-4; J: TRBJ1-1; size: many; D: TRBD1; DNA: TGTGCCAGCAGACGCCGGGACAGAGATTGGACTGAAGCTTTCTTT; CDR3: CASRRRDRDWTEAFF
V: TRBV5-4; J: TRBJ2-3; size: .; D: TRBD2; DNA: TGTGCCAGCACCGTATCGGGGGGGAGCACAGATACGCAGTATTTT; CDR3: CASTVSGGSTDTQYF
V: TRBV7-2; J: TRBJ2-5; size: many; D: TRBD1; DNA: TGTGCCAGCAACCGGGACAGGGAGCAAGAGACCCAGTACTTC; CDR3: CASNRDREQETQYF
V: TRBV7-2; J: TRBJ2-7; size: many; D: TRBD2; DNA: TGTGCCAGCAGCCCGGGGGGGTGGCTAGCGGCCTACGAGCAGTACTTC; CDR3: CASSPGGWLAAYEQYF
V: TRBV7-9; J: TRBJ2-3; size: many; D: TRBD2; DNA: TGTGCCAGCAGCTTCCGGAGCGGGGGAACCACAGATACGCAGTATTTT; CDR3: CASSFRSGGTTDTQYF
V: TRBV28; J: TRBJ2-1; size: few; D: .; DNA: TGTGCCAGCAGTTTAGCGGGACAGTACAATGAGCAGTTCTTC; CDR3: CASSLAGQYNEQFF
V: TRBV5-1; J: TRBJ2-1; size: few; D: TRBD2; DNA: TGCGCCAGCAGCCCTAGCGGGGGGGCAATCAATGAGCAGTTCTTC; CDR3: CASSPSGGAINEQFF
V: TRBV9; J: TRBJ2-2; size: many; D: .; DNA: TGTGCCAGCAGCCCCCGCGCGGGTGCGGGCACCGGGGAGCTGTTTTTT; CDR3: CASSPRAGAGTGELFF
V: TRBV4-3; J: TRBJ2-1; size: many; D: .; DNA: TGCGCCAGCAGCCAAGAGGTACCTCGAATTAGGGCTTCTGGGGGTGAGCAGTTCTTC; CDR3: CASSQEVPRIRASGGEQFF
V: TRBV20-1; J: TRBJ1-4; size: many; D: TRBD1; DNA: TGCAGTGCGCAAATCTCCGGGACACAGGGGGAAAAACTGTTTTTT; CDR3: CSAQISGTQGEKLFF
V: TRBV5-1; J: TRBJ2-6; size: few; D: TRBD1; DNA: TGCGCCAGCAGTCCATTGACAGGGACATTCTCTGGGGCCAACGTCCTGACTTTC; CDR3: CASSPLTGTFSGANVLTF
V: TRBV11-2; J: TRBJ2-5; size: many; D: TRBD2; DNA: TGTGCCAGCAGCTTACTAGCGGGGGAGGGGACCCAGTACTTC; CDR3: CASSLLAGEGTQYF
V: TRBV7-9; J: TRBJ1-2; size: many; D: TRBD1; DNA: TGTGCCAGCAGCTCCCGACAGGGAAGAAATGGCTACACCTTC; CDR3: CASSSRQGRNGYTF
V: TRBV7-9; J: TRBJ2-4; size: many; D: TRBD1; DNA: TGTGCCAGCAGCTTCGGACAGGGGGACCCAATAGCCAAAAACATTCAGTACTTC; CDR3: CASSFGQGDPIAKNIQYF
V: TRBV7-2; J: TRBJ1-4; size: many; D: .; DNA: TGTGCCAGCAGCTTAGTCCTTGGGCCGAATGAAAAACTGTTTTTT; CDR3: CASSLVLGPNEKLFF
V: TRBV5-1; J: TRBJ2-3; size: many; D: TRBD2; DNA: TGCGCCAGCAGCTTGGAACGAGCGGGGGCGCAGTATTTT; CDR3: CASSLERAGAQYF
V: TRBV11-2; J: TRBJ2-3; size: few; D: TRBD1; DNA: TGTGCCAGCAATCCGTCAGGGGGCTTTGGAACAGATACGCAGTATTTT; CDR3: CASNPSGGFGTDTQYF
V: TRBV24-1; J: TRBJ2-5; size: many; D: .; DNA: TGTGCCACCAGTGATTTGCAGGGGCGGCAAGAGACCCAGTACTTC; CDR3: CATSDLQGRQETQYF
V: TRBV20-1; J: TRBJ2-5; size: many; D: .; DNA: TGCAGTGCTGTACTCAGAGGGGGGCAAGAGACCCAGTACTTC; CDR3: CSAVLRGGQETQYF
V: TRBV5-1; J: TRBJ1-1; size: many; D: TRBD1; DNA: TGCGCCAGCAGCCACGGGGACAGATGGAACACTGAAGCTTTCTTT; CDR3: CASSHGDRWNTEAFF
V: TRBV7-3; J: TRBJ2-3; size: many; D: TRBD2; DNA: TGTGCCAGCAGCTCGATAGCGGGGGGCACAGATACGCAGTATTTT; CDR3: CASSSIAGGTDTQYF
V: TRBV5-8; J: TRBJ1-1; size: many; D: TRBD1; DNA: TGTGCCAGCAGCTTGGGCTACAGGGGGAGGTACACTGAAGCTTTCTTT; CDR3: CASSLGYRGRYTEAFF
V: TRBV6-5; J: TRBJ2-7; size: many; D: .; DNA: TGTGCCAGCAGTTACGGTGTCGCGGGTCAGGGTTTTCGGAAGCAGTACTTC; CDR3: CASSYGVAGQGFRKQYF
V: TRBV29-1; J: TRBJ2-3; size: many; D: .; DNA: .; CDR3: CSVSGPAGETDTQYF
V: TRBV5-4; J: TRBJ2-3; size: .; D: TRBD2; DNA: TGTGCCAGCAGAACTCTAGCGGGCACAGATACGCAGTATTTT; CDR3: CASRTLAGTDTQYF
V: TRBV24-1; J: TRBJ2-3; size: .; D: .; DNA: TGTGCCACCAGTGACCTCCCCCGGGCTGGTGGTCCCGATACGCAGTATTTT; CDR3: CATSDLPRAGGPDTQYF
V: TRBV10-3; J: TRBJ1-1; size: many; D: TRBD1; DNA: TGTGCCACCCAGCAGACAGGGAGGAACACTGAAGCTTTCTTT; CDR3: CATQQTGRNTEAFF
V: TRBV5-1; J: TRBJ1-4; size: .; D: .; DNA: TGCGCCAGCAGCTTGGGGGGGGCAGGAACTAATGAAAAACTGTTTTTT; CDR3: CASSLGGAGTNEKLFF
V: TRBV2; J: TRBJ2-1; size: few; D: .; DNA: TGTGCCAGTGCGGTCGGCTACCGAAAGCAGTTCTTC; CDR3: CASAVGYRKQFF
V: TRBV7-2; J: TRBJ1-2; size: many; D: .; DNA: TGTGCCAGCAGCTTAGCGCCGACAGATCAAGGCTACACCTTC; CDR3: CASSLAPTDQGYTF